This T cell receptor (beta chain) was identified during a study of T cell responses to AZD1222 COVID-19 vaccine. Study-level information: Both about-4-week and about-12-week second-dose recipients were combined. General observations from the study: In a largely white British group with more females than males, clonal diversity was possibly underestimated. Spike-specific TCR breadth and depth were elevated following two AZD1222 doses.

Comments on this clone: Its antigen remains unknown.

Looked up from germline, CDR1 is SEHNR and CDR2 is FQNEAQ (reference sequence). Trimming pared 5 bases from V and 4 bases from J, leaving 20 bases between. The length of the CDR3 is 16 residues. TCRdb's copy holds only in-frame clones and misses some; the assay was immunoSEQ multiplex PCR. The sample carries 100,000 to 150,000 clones, 70% to 90% recorded once. The TCR sequence derives from an adult in good health. Sequencing was performed on peripheral blood, taken on day 0 of AZD1222 vaccination. This chain uses TRBV7-9 with TRBJ2-5; D is perhaps TRBD1 (6 bases). CDR3 nucleotide sequence: TGTGCCAGCAGCCCTGGACAGTCCGGAGTTGGAGAGACCCAGTACTTC. This gives the protein CASSPGQSGVGETQYF.